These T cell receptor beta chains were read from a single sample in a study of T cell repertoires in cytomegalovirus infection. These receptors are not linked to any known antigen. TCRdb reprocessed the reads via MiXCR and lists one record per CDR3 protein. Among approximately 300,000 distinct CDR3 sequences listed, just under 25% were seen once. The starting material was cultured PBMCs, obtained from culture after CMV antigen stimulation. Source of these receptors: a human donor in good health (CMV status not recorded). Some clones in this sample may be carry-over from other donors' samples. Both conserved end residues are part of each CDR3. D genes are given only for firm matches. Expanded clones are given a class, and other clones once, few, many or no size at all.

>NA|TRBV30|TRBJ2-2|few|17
CAWSYNTRRSYTGELFF
TGTGCCTGGAGCTATAACACCAGACGTAGCTACACCGGGGAGCTGTTTTTT
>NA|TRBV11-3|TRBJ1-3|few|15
CASSFIQGSGNTIYF
TGTGCCAGCAGCTTCATCCAGGGGTCAGGAAACACCATATATTTT
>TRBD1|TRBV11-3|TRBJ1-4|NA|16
CASSLGLLQGNEKLFF
TGTGCCAGCAGCTTAGGGCTGTTACAGGGGAATGAAAAACTGTTTTTT
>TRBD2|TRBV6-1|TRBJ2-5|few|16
CASTSGISSGQETQYF
TGTGCCAGCACCTCAGGAATTTCTAGCGGCCAAGAGACCCAGTACTTC
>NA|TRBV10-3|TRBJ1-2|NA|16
CAISEEGRTANYGYTF
TGTGCCATCAGTGAGGAGGGGAGAACAGCTAACTATGGCTACACCTTC
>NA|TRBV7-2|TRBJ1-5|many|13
CASSSDGNQPQHF
TGTGCCAGCAGCAGCGACGGCAATCAGCCCCAGCATTTT
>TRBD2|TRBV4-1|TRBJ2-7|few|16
CASSQAPLAGGHEQYF
TGCGCCAGCAGCCAAGCGCCCCTCGCGGGAGGGCACGAGCAGTACTTC
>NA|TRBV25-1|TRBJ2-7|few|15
CASSDPGALSYEQYF
TGTGCCAGCAGTGACCCCGGGGCCCTTTCCTACGAGCAGTACTTC
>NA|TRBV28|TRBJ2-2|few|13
CASSLLDTGELFF
TGTGCCAGCAGTTTATTGGACACCGGGGAGCTGTTTTTT
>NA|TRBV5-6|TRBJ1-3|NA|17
CASSLHPPMSSGNTIYF
TGTGCCAGCAGCTTGCACCCCCCCATGAGCTCTGGAAACACCATATATTTT
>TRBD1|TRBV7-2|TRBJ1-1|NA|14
CASSLALQGARAFF
TGTGCCAGCAGCTTAGCCCTACAGGGGGCGCGTGCTTTCTTT
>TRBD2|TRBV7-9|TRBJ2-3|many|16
CASSFSLAGEADTQYF
TGTGCCAGCAGCTTCTCTCTAGCGGGAGAAGCAGATACGCAGTATTTT
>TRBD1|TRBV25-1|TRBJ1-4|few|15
CASSETGAANEKLFF
TGTGCCAGCAGTGAGACAGGGGCGGCTAATGAAAAACTGTTTTTT
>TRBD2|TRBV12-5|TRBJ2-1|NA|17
CASGLILAGHSYNEQFF
TGTGCTAGTGGTTTGATCCTAGCGGGCCACTCCTACAATGAGCAGTTCTTC
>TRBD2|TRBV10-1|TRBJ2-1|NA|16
CASSESLGAGVREQFF
TGCGCCAGCAGTGAGTCGTTAGGAGCGGGAGTCCGGGAGCAGTTCTTC
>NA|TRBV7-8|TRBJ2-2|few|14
CASSYILFTGELFF
TGTGCCAGCAGCTATATACTGTTCACCGGGGAGCTGTTTTTT